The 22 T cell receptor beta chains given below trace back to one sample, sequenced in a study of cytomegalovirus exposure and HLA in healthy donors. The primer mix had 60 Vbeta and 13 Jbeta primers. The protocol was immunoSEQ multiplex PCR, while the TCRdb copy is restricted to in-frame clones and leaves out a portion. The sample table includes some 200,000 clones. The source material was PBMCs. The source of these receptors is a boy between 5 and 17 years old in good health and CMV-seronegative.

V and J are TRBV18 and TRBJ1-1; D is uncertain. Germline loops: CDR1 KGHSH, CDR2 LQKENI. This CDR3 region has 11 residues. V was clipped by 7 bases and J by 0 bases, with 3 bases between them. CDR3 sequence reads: CASFLNTEAFF. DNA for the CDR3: TGTGCCAGCTTCTTGAACACTGAAGCTTTCTTT.

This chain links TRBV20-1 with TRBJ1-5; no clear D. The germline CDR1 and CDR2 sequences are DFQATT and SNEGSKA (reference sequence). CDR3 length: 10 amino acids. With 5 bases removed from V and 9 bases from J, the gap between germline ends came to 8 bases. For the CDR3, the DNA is TGCAGTGCTGCAGGAACGCCCCAGCATTTT. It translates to CSAAGTPQHF.

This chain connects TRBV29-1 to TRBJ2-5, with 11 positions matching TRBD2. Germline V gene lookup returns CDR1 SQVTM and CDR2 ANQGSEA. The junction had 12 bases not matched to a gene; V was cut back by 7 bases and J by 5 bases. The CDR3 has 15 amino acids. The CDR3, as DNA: TGCAGCGCCACAACTACTAGCGGGGGATCGGAGACCCAGTACTTC. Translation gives CSATTTSGGSETQYF.

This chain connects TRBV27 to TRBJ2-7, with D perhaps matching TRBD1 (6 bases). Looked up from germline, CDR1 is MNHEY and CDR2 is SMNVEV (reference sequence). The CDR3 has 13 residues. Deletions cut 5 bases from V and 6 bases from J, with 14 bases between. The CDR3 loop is CASSNPQGVEQYF. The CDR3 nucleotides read TGTGCCAGCAGTAACCCACAGGGCGTCGAGCAGTACTTC.

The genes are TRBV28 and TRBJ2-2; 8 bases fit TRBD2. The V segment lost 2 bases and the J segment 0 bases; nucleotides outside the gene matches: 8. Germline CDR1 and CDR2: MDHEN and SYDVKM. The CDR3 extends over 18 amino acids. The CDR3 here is CASSLEGILAANTGELFF. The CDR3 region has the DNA TGTGCCAGCAGTTTAGAGGGCATACTAGCGGCGAACACCGGGGAGCTGTTTTTT.

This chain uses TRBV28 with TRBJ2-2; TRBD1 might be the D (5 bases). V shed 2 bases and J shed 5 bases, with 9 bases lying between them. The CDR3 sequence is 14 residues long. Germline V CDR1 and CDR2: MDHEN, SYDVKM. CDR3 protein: CASSLPRETGELFF. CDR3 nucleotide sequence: TGTGCCAGCAGTTTACCCAGGGAAACCGGGGAGCTGTTTTTT.

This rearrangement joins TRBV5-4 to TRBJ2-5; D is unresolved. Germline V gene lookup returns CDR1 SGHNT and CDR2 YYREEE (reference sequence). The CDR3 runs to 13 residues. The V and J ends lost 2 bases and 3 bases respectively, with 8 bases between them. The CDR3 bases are TGTGCCAGCAGCTTTGCTGCGGAAGAGACCCAGTACTTC. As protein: CASSFAAEETQYF. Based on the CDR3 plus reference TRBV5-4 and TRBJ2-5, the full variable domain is ETGVTQSPTHLIKTRGQQVTLRCSSQSGHNTVSWYQQALGQGPQFIFQYYREEENGRGNFPPRFSGLQFPNYSSELNVNALELDDSALYLCASSFAAEETQYFGPGTRLLVL.

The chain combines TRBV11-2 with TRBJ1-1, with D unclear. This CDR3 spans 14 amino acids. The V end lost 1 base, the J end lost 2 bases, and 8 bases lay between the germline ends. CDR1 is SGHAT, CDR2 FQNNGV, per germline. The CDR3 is CASSLGGYNTEAFF. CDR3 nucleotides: TGTGCCAGCAGCTTAGGAGGATACAACACTGAAGCTTTCTTT.

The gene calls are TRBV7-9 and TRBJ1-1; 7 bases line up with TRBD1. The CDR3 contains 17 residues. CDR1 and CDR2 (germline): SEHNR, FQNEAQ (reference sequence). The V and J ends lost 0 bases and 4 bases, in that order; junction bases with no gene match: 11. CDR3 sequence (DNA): TGTGCCAGCAGCTTAGCAAGTGGGACGAGGGGGCTCACTGAAGCTTTCTTT. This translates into CASSLASGTRGLTEAFF.

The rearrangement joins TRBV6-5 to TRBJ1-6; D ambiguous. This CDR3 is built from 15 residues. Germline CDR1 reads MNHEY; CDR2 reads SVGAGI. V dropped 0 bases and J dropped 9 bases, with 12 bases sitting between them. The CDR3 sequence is CASSYSAVPPSPLHF. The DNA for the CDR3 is TGTGCCAGCAGTTACTCGGCCGTTCCCCCTTCACCCCTCCACTTT.

For the CDR3, the DNA is TGTGCCAGTAGTATAGTTAGGGGACTCGGAAACACCATATATTTT. It is translated as CASSIVRGLGNTIYF. V gene TRBV19 combines with J gene TRBJ1-3; weak D call: TRBD1 (5 bases). Trimming left V 1 base short and J 4 bases short, with 11 bases between. The germline V gene encodes CDR1 LNHDA and CDR2 SQIVND (reference sequence). The length of the CDR3 is 15 residues.

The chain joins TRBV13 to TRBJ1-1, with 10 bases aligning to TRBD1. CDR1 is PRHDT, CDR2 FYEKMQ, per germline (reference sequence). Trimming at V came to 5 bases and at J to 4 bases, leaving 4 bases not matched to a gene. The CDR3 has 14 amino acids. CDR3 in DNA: TGTGCCAGCAGCCTTCGGGACAGGGGCACTGAAGCTTTCTTT. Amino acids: CASSLRDRGTEAFF.

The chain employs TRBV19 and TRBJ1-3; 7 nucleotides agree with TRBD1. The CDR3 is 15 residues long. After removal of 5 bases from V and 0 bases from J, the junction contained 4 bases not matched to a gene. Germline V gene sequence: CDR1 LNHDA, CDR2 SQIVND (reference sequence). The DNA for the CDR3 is TGTGCCAGTAGTGAACAGGGGTTCTCTGGAAACACCATATATTTT. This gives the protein CASSEQGFSGNTIYF.

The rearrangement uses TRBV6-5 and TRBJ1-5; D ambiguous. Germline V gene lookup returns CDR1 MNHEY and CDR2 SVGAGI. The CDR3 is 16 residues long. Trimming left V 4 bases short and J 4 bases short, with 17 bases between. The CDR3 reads CASSSAGPSGNQPQHF. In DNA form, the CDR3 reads TGTGCCAGCAGTTCCGCGGGCCCAAGTGGAAATCAGCCCCAGCATTTT.

CDR3 DNA sequence: TGTGCCTGGGCTCTAGCGGGGGGGTACGAGACCCAGTACTTC. This translates into CAWALAGGYETQYF. The chain combines TRBV30 with TRBJ2-5, with TRBD2 identical over 12 bases. The ends lost 5 bases at V and 5 bases at J; junction bases unmatched: 6. The CDR3 contains 14 residues. Per germline, CDR1 GTSNPN and CDR2 SVGIG (reference sequence).

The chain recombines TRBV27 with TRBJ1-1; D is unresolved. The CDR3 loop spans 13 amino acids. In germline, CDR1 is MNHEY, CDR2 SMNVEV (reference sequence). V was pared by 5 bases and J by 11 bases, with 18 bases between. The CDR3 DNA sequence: TGTGCCAGCAGTCCGAGGGAGTCCGGGGTGGCTTTCTTT. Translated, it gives CASSPRESGVAFF.

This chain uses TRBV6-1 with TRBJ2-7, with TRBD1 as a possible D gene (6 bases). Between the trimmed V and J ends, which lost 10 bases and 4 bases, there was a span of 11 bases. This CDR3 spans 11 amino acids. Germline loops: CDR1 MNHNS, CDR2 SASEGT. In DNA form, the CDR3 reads TGTGCCACCGAAACAGGGTACGAGCAGTACTTC. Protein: CATETGYEQYF.

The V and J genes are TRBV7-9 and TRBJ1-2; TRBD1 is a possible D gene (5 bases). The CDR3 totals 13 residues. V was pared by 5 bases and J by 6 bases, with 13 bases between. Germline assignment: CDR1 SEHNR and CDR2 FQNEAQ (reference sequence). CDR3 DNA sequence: TGTGCCAGCAGCCCCTCGGGGGGGGATGGCTACACCTTC. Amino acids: CASSPSGGDGYTF.

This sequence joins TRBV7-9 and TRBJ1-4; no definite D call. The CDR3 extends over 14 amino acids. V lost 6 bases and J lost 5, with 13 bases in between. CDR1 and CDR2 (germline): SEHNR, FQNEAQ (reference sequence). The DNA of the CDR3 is TGTGCCAGCAGTATGGTAGTACAGAATGAAAAACTGTTTTTT. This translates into CASSMVVQNEKLFF.

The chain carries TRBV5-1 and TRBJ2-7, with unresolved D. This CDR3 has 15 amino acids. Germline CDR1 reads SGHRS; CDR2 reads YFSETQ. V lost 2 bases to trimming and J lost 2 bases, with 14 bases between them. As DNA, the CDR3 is TGCGCCAGCAGCTTCGGCGGTTACGAACCCTACGAGCAGTACTTC. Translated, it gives CASSFGGYEPYEQYF. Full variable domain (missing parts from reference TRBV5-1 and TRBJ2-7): KAGVTQTPRYLIKTRGQQVTLSCSPISGHRSVSWYQQTPGQGLQFLFEYFSETQRNKGNFPGRFSGRQFSNSRSEMNVSTLELGDSALYLCASSFGGYEPYEQYFGPGTRLTVT.

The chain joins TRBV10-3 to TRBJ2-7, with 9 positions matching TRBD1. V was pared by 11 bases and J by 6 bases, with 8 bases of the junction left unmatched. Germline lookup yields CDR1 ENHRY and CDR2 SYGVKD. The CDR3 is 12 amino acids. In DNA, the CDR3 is TGTGCCCCTGGACAGGGGCTAATCGAGCAGTACTTC. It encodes CAPGQGLIEQYF.

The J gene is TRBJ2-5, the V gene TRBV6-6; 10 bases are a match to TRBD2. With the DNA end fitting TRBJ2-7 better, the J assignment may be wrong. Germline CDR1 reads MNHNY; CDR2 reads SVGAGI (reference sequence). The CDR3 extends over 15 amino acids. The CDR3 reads CASRPTSGVSYEQYF. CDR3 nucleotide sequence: TGTGCCAGCAGACCAACTAGCGGGGTCTCCTACGAGCAGTACTTC.